This is a list of T cell receptor beta chains from one sample in a study of identical twins. TCRdb called the 5' RACE reads again in MiXCR, with one record for every CDR3 protein. The sample has approximately 890,000 distinct CDR3 sequences; roughly an eighth are singletons. These data were also filed under a second study, of yellow fever vaccine responses in identical twins.

Sequencing input: PBMCs. Receptors originate from a woman aged 18-30 years in good health. Both conserved end residues are part of each CDR3. A D gene is named only where the DNA matches it firmly.

- TRBV6-5 CASSRPFNEQFF
- TRBV3-1 CASSQEGGGNQQFF
TRBD2 TRBV6-5 CASSYSSGGRGNEQFF
- TRBV5-1 CASSPTPRDTQYF
- TRBV11-2 CASSFAGGGEKLFF
- TRBV2 CASRGVDHEQFF
- TRBV28 CASRGVEDAVVTQYF
TRBD2 TRBV12-3/TRBV12-4 CASSEGLAGPPQYF
TRBD1 TRBV6-1 CASRADREDGYTF
TRBD2 TRBV20-1 CSARAGTSGRDNEQFF
TRBD1 TRBV27 CASSPGTGFQPQHF
- TRBV6-5 CASSYDEDRGTEAFF
TRBD1 TRBV12-3/TRBV12-4 CASSFPGTVSYEQYF
- TRBV11-1 CASSLIFKDTGAYNEQFF
TRBD1 TRBV6-2/TRBV6-3 CASVGQRNTEAFF
- TRBV5-6 CASSLGGGVLDTQYF
TRBD2 TRBV5-1 CASSLPGWGGPTDTQYF
- TRBV6-1 CASSPSQSSYNEQFF
TRBD2 TRBV7-8 CASSLTSGGTGELFF
- TRBV4-1 CASSPSAPTENTEAFF
TRBD1 TRBV7-8 CASSLVRTGANTEAFF
- TRBV10-3 CAISESKRTDTQYF
TRBD1 TRBV12-3/TRBV12-4 CASSRRGTHNSPLHF
- TRBV2 CASSEGTVNQPQHF
- TRBV29-1 CSVPGFLNYGYTF